Presented here are 29 T cell receptor beta chains from one specimen sequenced in a study of regulatory T cells in long-lasting Graves disease. Both iRepertoire HTBI primers and Arm-PCR of CDR3 regions were used to build the TCR beta libraries. In TCRdb, the multiplex PCR reads were re-called with MiXCR into one record per CDR3 protein. The repertoire holds some 220,000 distinct CDR3 sequences, with approximately 18% as singletons. Time point described: newly diagnosed GD, antithyroid drugs for less than 3 months. Making the TCR library involved RNA that had been extracted from PBMCs. Another study also made use of these data, one on T cells in Graves' hyperthyroidism and ophthalmopathy.

The material was peripheral blood mononuclear cells (PBMCs), obtained at new diagnosis, from a patient treated with antithyroid drugs. Source of these receptors: a woman aged 25 to 39 with Graves disease.

This clonotype was seen repeatedly, ten times or more. The gene calls are TRBV30 and TRBJ1-6; D remains ambiguous. Trimming cost V 4 bases and J 10 bases, with 11 bases left between them. Per the germline V gene, CDR1 is GTSNPN and CDR2 is SVGIG (reference sequence). The CDR3 has 12 amino acids. The CDR3 protein is CAWTMYPSPLHF. The CDR3 bases are TGTGCCTGGACTATGTACCCCTCACCCCTCCACTTT.

In regard to this clonotype: A clone one base away is much larger, so this may be a read error. The chain uses TRBV5-5 and TRBJ2-3, with 7 bases that match TRBD1. This CDR3 comprises 13 residues. CDR1 and CDR2 from the germline V gene are SGHKS and YYEKEE (reference sequence). The CDR3 nucleotides read TGTGCCAGCGGCTTGGCCAGGGGGGATACGCAGTATTTT. It is translated as CASGLARGDTQYF.

This clonotype has at least ten counts. The genes are TRBV29-1 and TRBJ1-5; 8 nucleotides align to TRBD1. V dropped 6 bases and J dropped 6; count of bases not matched to a gene: 10. Germline lookup yields CDR1 SQVTM and CDR2 ANQGSEA. This CDR3 has 14 residues. The CDR3: CSVRQGNQRQPQHF. The CDR3 nucleotides read TGCAGCGTCCGACAGGGGAACCAGCGTCAGCCCCAGCATTTT.

Ten or more counts support this clonotype. CDR3 in amino acids: CASSYRGTGNDYGYTF. The CDR3 nucleotides read TGTGCCAGCAGTTACCGGGGGACAGGGAATGACTATGGCTACACCTTC. J is TRBJ1-2 and V is TRBV6-5, with 9 nucleotides matching TRBD1. The CDR3 consists of 16 residues. Germline trimming cut 2 bases from V and 3 bases from J; bases unmatched to any gene: 7. Germline CDR1 and CDR2: MNHEY and SVGAGI.

This clonotype has more than one count but fewer than ten. The V call is TRBV7-9, the J call TRBJ2-5, with 7 positions matching TRBD1. V shed 5 bases, J shed 3 bases, and the junction held 3 bases outside the gene matches. The V gene's germline CDR1 is SEHNR and CDR2 FQNEAQ (reference sequence). CDR3 length: 13 residues. The CDR3 bases are TGTGCCAGCAGCATAGGGGGCGAAGAGACCCAGTACTTC. This translates into CASSIGGEETQYF.

This clonotype was observed a handful of times. The chain combines TRBV5-4 with TRBJ2-1, with D perhaps matching TRBD2 (5 bases). The DNA end favors TRBJ2-5, so the J call may be wrong. Per the germline V gene, CDR1 is SGHNT and CDR2 is YYREEE (reference sequence). The CDR3 runs 14 residues. CDR3 protein: CASSLGKGVETQYF. CDR3 DNA sequence: TGTGCCAGCAGCTTGGGCAAGGGAGTGGAGACCCAGTACTTC.

On this clonotype itself: It may be a read error: a sequence one base away is much more abundant. The gene calls are TRBV6-5 and TRBJ1-2; no definite D call. Germline assignment: CDR1 MNHEY and CDR2 SVGAGI. CDR3 length: 13 amino acids. The CDR3 coding sequence is TGTGCCAGCAGTTATGTGGCGGATTATGGCCACACCTTC. The encoded protein is CASSYVADYGHTF.

V is TRBV25-1 and J is TRBJ1-4; D is possibly TRBD1 (5 bases). This CDR3 has 13 residues. The germline V and J ends were trimmed by 7 bases and 7 bases, with 13 bases remaining between them. Per the germline V gene, CDR1 is MGHDK and CDR2 is SYGVNS. The CDR3 protein is CASISGVGEKLFF. The CDR3 DNA is TGTGCCAGCATTTCGGGGGTGGGTGAAAAACTGTTTTTT.

This clonotype was detected many times. The chain recombines TRBV6-1 with TRBJ2-5; unclear D gene. There are 14 residues in the CDR3. CDR1 is MNHNS and CDR2 is SASEGT in the germline V gene. Deletions cut 4 bases from V and 4 bases from J, with 13 bases between. The CDR3 protein is CASSVMAGGETQYF. CDR3 DNA: TGTGCCAGCAGTGTTATGGCAGGCGGAGAGACCCAGTACTTC.

This clonotype was seen at least ten times. The chain joins TRBV18 to TRBJ2-1; D may correspond to TRBD1 or TRBD2 (5 bases each). CDR1 and CDR2 from the germline V gene are KGHSH and LQKENI. The CDR3 runs to 12 residues. V was shortened by 4 bases and J by 14 bases, with 15 bases between the two germline ends. In DNA form, the CDR3 reads TGTGCCAGCTCACGGGACCGTGTCCAGAAGTTCTTC. Amino acid sequence: CASSRDRVQKFF.

This clonotype appeared many times. V gene TRBV3-1 combines with J gene TRBJ2-4, with TRBD2 as a possible D gene (5 bases). V was clipped by 2 bases and J by 1 base, with 12 bases between them. CDR3 length: 16 amino acids. Germline values: CDR1 LGHDT, CDR2 YNNKEL (reference sequence). This chain's CDR3 is CASSQLGWEAKNIQYF. Written as DNA, the CDR3 is TGTGCCAGCAGCCAACTCGGTTGGGAGGCCAAAAACATTCAGTACTTC.

Ten or more counts support this clonotype. The chain is built from TRBV30 and TRBJ1-1; 8 bases fit TRBD1. Germline assignment: CDR1 GTSNPN and CDR2 SVGIG (reference sequence). The CDR3 is made up of 14 amino acids. J was trimmed by 11 bases and V by 3 bases; bases with no gene match: 14. CDR3 in DNA: TGTGCCTGGAGAGTGCCCCTGAACAGGGGGAATGCTTTCTTT. As protein: CAWRVPLNRGNAFF.

This clonotype was detected many times. J is TRBJ2-1 and V is TRBV13; 8 bases fit TRBD2. The CDR3 has 18 amino acids. Germline V gene lookup returns CDR1 PRHDT and CDR2 FYEKMQ (reference sequence). V lost 0 bases and J lost 0; bases outside the gene matches: 7. The CDR3 DNA sequence: TGTGCCAGCAGCTTAGGCTCGGGGGGGGGCCTCTCCTACAATGAGCAGTTCTTC. This translates into CASSLGSGGGLSYNEQFF.

There are a few counts of this clonotype. The genes are TRBV30 and TRBJ2-2; D ambiguous. Per germline, CDR1 GTSNPN and CDR2 SVGIG (reference sequence). V lost 0 bases and J 6 bases, leaving 2 bases between the germline ends. The CDR3 is made up of 11 amino acids. The CDR3 loop is CAWSVPGELFF. The CDR3 nucleotides read TGTGCCTGGAGTGTCCCCGGGGAGCTGTTTTTT.

This clonotype occurred many times. V and J are TRBV4-1 and TRBJ2-5; 8 positions match TRBD2. Germline values: CDR1 MGHRA, CDR2 YSYEKL. The CDR3 spans 17 residues. V gave up 0 bases and J gave up 2 bases; unmatched junction bases: 8. The CDR3, as DNA: TGCGCCAGCAGCCAAGATCTCGGGGGGGCGAATCAAGAGACCCAGTACTTC. Amino acids: CASSQDLGGANQETQYF.

This clonotype has ten or more counts. The chain links TRBV9 to TRBJ1-2, with 8 positions matching TRBD1. Trimming cost V 3 bases and J 8 bases; bases outside gene matches: 18. This CDR3 spans 17 amino acids. Germline CDR1 SGDLS, CDR2 YYNGEE. The CDR3 bases are TGTGCCAGCAGCGCACAAATTACGGAGACAGGGGATTGGGGCTACACCTTC. This codes for CASSAQITETGDWGYTF.

This clonotype was seen ten or more times. This chain uses TRBV7-8 with TRBJ1-6; D not certain. Germline CDR1 reads SGHVS; CDR2 reads FQNEAQ. The length of the CDR3 is 14 residues. V was pared by 5 bases and J by 7 bases, with 12 bases between. CDR3 bases: TGTGCCAGCAGCAGTAGCAACAGAAATTCACCCCTCCACTTT. It translates to CASSSSNRNSPLHF.

This clonotype was seen ten or more times. V usage is TRBV7-8 and J usage is TRBJ2-4; the D gene is possibly TRBD2 (6 bases). V lost 5 bases and J 1 base, leaving 15 bases between the germline ends. The germline V gene encodes CDR1 SGHVS and CDR2 FQNEAQ. CDR3 length: 16 residues. The CDR3 here is CASSGRPGEAKNIQYF. The DNA of the CDR3 is TGTGCCAGCAGCGGACGCCCGGGGGAGGCCAAAAACATTCAGTACTTC.

For the CDR3, the DNA is TGCGCCAGCAGCTTTAAGGATACCACTGAAGCTTTCTTT. This codes for CASSFKDTTEAFF. The chain joins TRBV5-1 to TRBJ1-1; D is uncertain. V was trimmed by 2 bases and J by 4 bases, leaving 9 bases between them. Germline CDR1 reads SGHRS; CDR2 reads YFSETQ. The CDR3 has 13 amino acids.

Many counts were recorded for this clonotype. The V and J genes are TRBV30 and TRBJ1-1; possibly TRBD1 for D (6 bases). The V gene lost 1 base and the J gene lost 1 base, with 7 bases spanning the gap. Germline CDR1 and CDR2: GTSNPN and SVGIG (reference sequence). The CDR3 is made up of 13 amino acids. The CDR3 bases are TGTGCCTGGAGTGGAGGGGGGAACACTGAAGCTTTCTTT. This sequence encodes CAWSGGGNTEAFF.

Concerning this clonotype: A read error is the likely source, as a far larger clone sits one nucleotide away. V usage is TRBV30 and J usage is TRBJ2-3; unclear D gene. The CDR3 totals 12 residues. Germline V gives CDR1 GTSNPN, CDR2 SVGIG (reference sequence). This CDR3 reads CAWRDGYTEASF. Written as DNA, the CDR3 is TGTGCCTGGAGGGACGGGTACACTGAAGCTTCCTTT.

Many counts were recorded for this clonotype. The chain is built from TRBV7-9 and TRBJ1-6; perhaps TRBD1 as D (6 bases). The V end lost 3 bases, the J end lost 10 bases, and 10 bases lay between the germline ends. The germline CDR1 and CDR2 sequences are SEHNR and FQNEAQ (reference sequence). This CDR3 is built from 13 residues. CDR3 in amino acids: CASSFGTSSPLHF. Here the CDR3 DNA reads TGTGCCAGCAGCTTCGGGACATCCTCACCCCTCCACTTT.

J is TRBJ2-5 and V is TRBV11-2; 8 nucleotides line up with TRBD2. This CDR3 spans 15 amino acids. Germline V gene lookup returns CDR1 SGHAT and CDR2 FQNNGV. J lost 5 bases, V lost 3 bases, and 8 bases had no gene match. Written as DNA, the CDR3 is TGTGCCAGCAGCTTTGGCGGGGGGCAACGGGAGACCCAGTACTTC. It encodes CASSFGGGQRETQYF.

At least ten counts were recorded for this clonotype. V usage is TRBV24-1 and J usage is TRBJ1-4; D possibly corresponds to TRBD1 (5 bases). Germline V lookup: CDR1 KGHDR, CDR2 SFDVKD. This CDR3 is 15 amino acids long. Trimming shortened V by 3 bases and J by 8 bases, and 15 bases separated the two germline ends. CDR3 DNA: TGTGCCACCAGTGATCCCGGGGCGGGCGAGGAAAAACTGTTTTTT. As protein: CATSDPGAGEEKLFF.

This clonotype was seen more than once but under ten times. This chain joins TRBV5-6 and TRBJ1-3; D unclear. Germline CDR1 is SGHDT and CDR2 is YYEEEE. This CDR3 is 15 amino acids long. V was clipped by 6 bases and J by 6 bases, with 19 bases between them. Written as DNA, the CDR3 is TGTGCCAGCATACCGTCTACGAGCTATGAAAACACCATATATTTT. Encoded protein: CASIPSTSYENTIYF.

Worth noting for this clonotype: The junction departs from germline at one end; a sequencing error may be responsible. The genes are TRBV19 and TRBJ2-7; D perhaps matches TRBD2 (7 bases). CDR1 and CDR2 (germline): LNHDA, SQIVND (reference sequence). CDR3 size: 14 residues. The CDR3 region has the DNA TGTGCCAGTAGTCTACAGGGAGGGCTCTACGAGCGGTACTTC. This sequence encodes CASSLQGGLYERYF. The full variable domain, rest sourced from reference TRBV19 and TRBJ2-7, is DGGITQSPKYLFRKEGQNVTLSCEQNLNHDAMYWYRQDPGQGLRLIYYSQIVNDFQKGDIAEGYSVSREKKESFPLTVTSAQKNPTAFYLCASSLQGGLYERYFGPGTRLTVT.

Ten or more counts support this clonotype. The J gene is TRBJ2-7, the V gene TRBV6-1; 8 bases line up with TRBD2. The CDR3 covers 15 residues. Germline CDR1 is MNHNS and CDR2 is SASEGT. Trimming at V came to 6 bases and at J to 1 base, leaving 8 bases not matched to a gene. The CDR3 coding sequence is TGTGCCAGCAGCAATCTAGCGGGCCTTTCCTACGAGCAGTACTTC. Protein sequence: CASSNLAGLSYEQYF.

This clonotype has at least ten counts. The chain links TRBV12-3 or TRBV12-4 to TRBJ1-3; no clear D. The length of the CDR3 is 16 residues. Trimming shortened V by 9 bases and J by 0 bases, and 18 bases separated the two germline ends. The CDR3 DNA reads TGTGCCAGTACACCAACCGGGCTCCGCTCTGGAAACACCATATATTTT. It translates to CASTPTGLRSGNTIYF.

This clonotype was seen at least ten times. The chain links TRBV5-1 to TRBJ1-1; D gene uncertain. CDR1 is SGHRS and CDR2 is YFSETQ in the germline V gene. Trimming removed 4 bases at V and 5 bases at J, with 24 bases between. The CDR3 runs to 17 residues. CDR3: CASSTTGPRVAATEAFF. The CDR3 nucleotides are TGCGCCAGCAGCACGACGGGCCCTAGGGTGGCAGCAACTGAAGCTTTCTTT.